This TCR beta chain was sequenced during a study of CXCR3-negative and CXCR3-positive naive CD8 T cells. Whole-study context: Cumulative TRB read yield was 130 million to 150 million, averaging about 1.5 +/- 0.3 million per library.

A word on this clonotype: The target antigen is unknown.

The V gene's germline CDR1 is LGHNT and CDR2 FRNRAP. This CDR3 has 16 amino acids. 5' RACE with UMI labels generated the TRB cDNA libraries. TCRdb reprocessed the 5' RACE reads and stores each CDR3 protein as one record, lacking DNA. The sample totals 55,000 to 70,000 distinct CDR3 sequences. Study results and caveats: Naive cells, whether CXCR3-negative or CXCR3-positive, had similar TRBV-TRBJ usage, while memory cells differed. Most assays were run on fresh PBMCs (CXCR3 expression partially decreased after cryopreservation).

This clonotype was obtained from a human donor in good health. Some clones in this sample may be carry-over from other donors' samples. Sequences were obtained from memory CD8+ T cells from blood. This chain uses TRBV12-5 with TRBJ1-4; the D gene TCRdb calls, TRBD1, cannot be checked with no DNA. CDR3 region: CASGSSGVGQVGKLFF.